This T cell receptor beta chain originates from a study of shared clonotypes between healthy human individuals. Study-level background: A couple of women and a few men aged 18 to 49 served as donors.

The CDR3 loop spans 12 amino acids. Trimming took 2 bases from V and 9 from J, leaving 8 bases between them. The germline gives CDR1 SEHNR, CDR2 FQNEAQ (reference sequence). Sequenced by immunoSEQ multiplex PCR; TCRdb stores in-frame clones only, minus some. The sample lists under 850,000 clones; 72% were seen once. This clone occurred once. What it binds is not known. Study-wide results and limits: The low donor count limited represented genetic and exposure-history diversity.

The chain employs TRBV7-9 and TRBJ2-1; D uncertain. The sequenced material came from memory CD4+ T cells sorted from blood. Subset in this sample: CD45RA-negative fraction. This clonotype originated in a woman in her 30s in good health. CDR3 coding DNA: TGTGCCAGCAGCTTAATGTCGGGTGAGCAGTTCTTC. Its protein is CASSLMSGEQFF.